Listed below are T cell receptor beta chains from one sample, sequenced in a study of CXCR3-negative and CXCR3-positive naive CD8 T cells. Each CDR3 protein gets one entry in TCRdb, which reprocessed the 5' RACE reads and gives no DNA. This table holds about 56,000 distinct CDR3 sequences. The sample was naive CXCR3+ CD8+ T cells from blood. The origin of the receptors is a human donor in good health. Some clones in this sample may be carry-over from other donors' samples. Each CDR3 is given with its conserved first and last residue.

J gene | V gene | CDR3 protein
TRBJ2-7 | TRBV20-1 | CSATYRGSSYEQYF
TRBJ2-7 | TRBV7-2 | CASSSPRWTGTGEFYEQYF
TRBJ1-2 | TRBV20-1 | CSAYAQNGYTF
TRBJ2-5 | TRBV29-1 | CSVERASGGQETQYF
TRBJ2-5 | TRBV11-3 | CASSSGTGSGETQYF
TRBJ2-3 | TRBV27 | CASSLELAGVSTDTQYF
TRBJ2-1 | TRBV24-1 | CATSDLGQGAYNEQFF
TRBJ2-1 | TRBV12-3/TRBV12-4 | CASSQLLNDEQFF
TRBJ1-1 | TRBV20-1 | CSARGIEGWNTEAFF
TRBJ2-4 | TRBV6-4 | CASSDSYRTCNSGAAKNIQYF
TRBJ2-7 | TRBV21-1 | CASSNGPGHANPYYEQYF
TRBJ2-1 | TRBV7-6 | CASSLDPGGEQFF
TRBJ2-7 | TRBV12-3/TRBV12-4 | CASSLGLAYYEQYF
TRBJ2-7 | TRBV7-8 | CASSKNREPYEQYF
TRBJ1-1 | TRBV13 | CASSLVSYEAFF
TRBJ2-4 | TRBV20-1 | CSARGTRQGSTRNIQYF
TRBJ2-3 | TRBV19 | CASSIPGASTDTQYF
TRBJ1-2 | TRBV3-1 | CASSQYTGYGYTF
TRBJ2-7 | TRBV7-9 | CASSPTGTAGYEQYF
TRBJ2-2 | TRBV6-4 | CASSIDSYTGELFF
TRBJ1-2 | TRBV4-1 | CASSQDQNYGYTF
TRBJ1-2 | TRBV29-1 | CSITTPSGGYTF
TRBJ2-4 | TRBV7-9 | CASSSLQGELNIQYF
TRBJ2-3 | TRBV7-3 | CASSRERTDTQYF
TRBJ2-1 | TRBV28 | CASSPGTVYNEQFF
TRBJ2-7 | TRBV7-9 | CASSDQAGASYEQYF
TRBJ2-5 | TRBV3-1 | CASSQFEGVLQYQYF
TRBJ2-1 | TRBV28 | CASSFTSGGLYEQFF
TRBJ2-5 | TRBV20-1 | CSARADYQETQYF
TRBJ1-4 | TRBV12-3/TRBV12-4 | CASSSGGRKEKLFF
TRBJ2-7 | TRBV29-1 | CSVPIRNEQYF
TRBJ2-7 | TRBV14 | CASSHQAGGLFEQYF
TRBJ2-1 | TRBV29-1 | CSVGPGQPLFTINEQFF
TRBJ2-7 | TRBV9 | CASSVSPGNYEQYF
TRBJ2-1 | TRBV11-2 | CASSLATHNEQFF
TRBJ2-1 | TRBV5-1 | CASRVGLLGRNEQFF
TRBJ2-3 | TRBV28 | CASSSLAGPTDTQYF
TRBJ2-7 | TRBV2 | CASRDSEGYEQYF
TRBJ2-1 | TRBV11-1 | CASSFGDLDSYNEQFF
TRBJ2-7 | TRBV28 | CASTWGRSYEQYF
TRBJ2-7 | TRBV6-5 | CASKTLGAAYEQYF
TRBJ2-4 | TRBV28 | CASSFRGEAKNIQYF
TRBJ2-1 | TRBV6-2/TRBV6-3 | CASSYGGREDEQFF
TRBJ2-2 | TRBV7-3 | CASSPRDKNTGELFF
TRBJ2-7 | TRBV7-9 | CASSFLQGAGEQYF
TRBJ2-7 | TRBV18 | CASSKGDSFYEQYF
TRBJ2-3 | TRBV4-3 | CASSQGPDTQYF
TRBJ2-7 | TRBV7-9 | CASSFSRESGLFYEQYF